Described below is a single T cell receptor (beta chain) sequence and its context. Its antigen is undetermined. The sample comes from a study of OX40 agonist ivuxolimab in advanced cancers. In the study overall: Every 2 weeks, patients got intravenous ivuxolimab at one of six dose levels (0.01-10 mg/kg). Broader study findings: The study found that CD8+ T cells averaged more expanded clones than CD4+. Partial responders treated at 0.1-3.0 mg/kg exhibited clonal expansion among the lowest measured.

Here immunoSEQ multiplex PCR was the method, and the copy in TCRdb shows in-frame clones only, minus some. Here the sample spans about 31,000 clones, 82% being singletons. The germline V gene encodes CDR1 LNHNV and CDR2 YYDKDF (reference sequence). This CDR3 comprises 15 residues. After removal of 5 bases from V and 7 bases from J, the junction contained 10 bases not matched to a gene. A history of autoimmune disease or systemic immunosuppression excluded patients. The source is an adult with an advanced solid tumor such as melanoma, head and neck, liver or kidney cancer. The sample in question was CD4+ or CD8+ T cells sorted from blood, obtained in a trial of the OX40 agonist ivuxolimab. The chain joins TRBV15 to TRBJ1-4; 7 bases are shared with TRBD1. The chain's CDR3 is CATSSRDSESEKLFF. In DNA form, the CDR3 reads TGTGCCACCAGCTCCCGGGACAGCGAATCTGAAAAACTGTTTTTT.